Detailed here is one T cell receptor (beta chain). The data stem from a study of PD-1 and CTLA-4 blockade in melanoma. Assay: immunoSEQ multiplex PCR; the TCRdb copy retains only in-frame clones and omits some. The sample has some 30,000 clones, roughly 90% seen once. This CDR3 comprises 12 residues. Trimming pared 4 bases from V and 5 bases from J, leaving 6 bases between. Looked up from germline, CDR1 is SGHVS and CDR2 is FQNEAQ. The V call is TRBV7-8, the J call TRBJ1-5; D remains unclear. The sequence was obtained from a human donor with melanoma. The sequencing here drew on CD8+ T cells from peripheral blood, taken from a patient given anti-PD-1 treatment. As DNA, the CDR3 is TGTGCCAGCAGCTCGGGCGATCAGCCCCAGCATTTT. It encodes CASSSGDQPQHF.